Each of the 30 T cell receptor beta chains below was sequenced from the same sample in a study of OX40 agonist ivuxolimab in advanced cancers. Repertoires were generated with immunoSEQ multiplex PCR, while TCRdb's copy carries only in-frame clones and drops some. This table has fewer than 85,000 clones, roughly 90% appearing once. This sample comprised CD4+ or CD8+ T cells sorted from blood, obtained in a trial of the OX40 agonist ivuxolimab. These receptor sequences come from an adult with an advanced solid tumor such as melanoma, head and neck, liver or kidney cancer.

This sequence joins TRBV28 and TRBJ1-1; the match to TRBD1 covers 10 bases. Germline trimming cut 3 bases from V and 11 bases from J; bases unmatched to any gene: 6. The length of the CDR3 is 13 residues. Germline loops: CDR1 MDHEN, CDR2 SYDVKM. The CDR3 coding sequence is TGTGCCAGCAGTTTCAGACAGGGGGCGGAGGCTTTCTTT. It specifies CASSFRQGAEAFF.

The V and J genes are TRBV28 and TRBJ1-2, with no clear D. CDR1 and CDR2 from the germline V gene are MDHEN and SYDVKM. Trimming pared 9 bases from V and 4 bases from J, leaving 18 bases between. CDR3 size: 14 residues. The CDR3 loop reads CASLRLAGGYGYTF. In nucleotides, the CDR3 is TGTGCCAGTCTGAGGTTGGCCGGCGGCTATGGCTACACCTTC.

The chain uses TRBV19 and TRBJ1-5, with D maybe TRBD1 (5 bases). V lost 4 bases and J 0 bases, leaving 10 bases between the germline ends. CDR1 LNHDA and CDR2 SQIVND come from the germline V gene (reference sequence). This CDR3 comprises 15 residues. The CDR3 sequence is CASSRQSYSNQPQHF. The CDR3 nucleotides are TGTGCCAGTAGTAGACAGTCTTATAGCAATCAGCCCCAGCATTTT.

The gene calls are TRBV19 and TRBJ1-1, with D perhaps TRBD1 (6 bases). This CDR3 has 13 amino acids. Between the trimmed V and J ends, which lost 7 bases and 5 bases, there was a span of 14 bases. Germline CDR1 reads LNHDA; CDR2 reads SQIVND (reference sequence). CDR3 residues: CASTPPGVTEAFF. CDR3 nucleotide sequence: TGTGCCAGTACCCCGCCAGGGGTGACTGAAGCTTTCTTT.

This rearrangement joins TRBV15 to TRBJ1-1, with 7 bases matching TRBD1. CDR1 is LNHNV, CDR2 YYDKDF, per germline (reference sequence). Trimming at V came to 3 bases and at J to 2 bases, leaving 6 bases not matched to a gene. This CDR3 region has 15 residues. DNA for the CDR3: TGTGCCACCAGCAGGACAGGGTACAGTAACACTGAAGCTTTCTTT. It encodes CATSRTGYSNTEAFF.

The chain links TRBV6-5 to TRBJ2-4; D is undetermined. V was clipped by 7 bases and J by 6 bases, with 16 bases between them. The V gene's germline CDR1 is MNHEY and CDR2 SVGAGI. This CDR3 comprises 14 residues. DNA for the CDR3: TGTGCCAGCACCGACCATGCTCTGGGAAACATTCAGTACTTC. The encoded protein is CASTDHALGNIQYF.

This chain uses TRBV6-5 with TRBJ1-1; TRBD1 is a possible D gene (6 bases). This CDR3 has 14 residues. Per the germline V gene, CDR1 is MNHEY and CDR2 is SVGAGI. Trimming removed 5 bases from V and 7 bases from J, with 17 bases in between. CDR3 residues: CASSGRGVVIEAFF. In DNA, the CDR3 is TGTGCCAGCAGTGGTAGGGGGGTGGTCATTGAAGCTTTCTTT.

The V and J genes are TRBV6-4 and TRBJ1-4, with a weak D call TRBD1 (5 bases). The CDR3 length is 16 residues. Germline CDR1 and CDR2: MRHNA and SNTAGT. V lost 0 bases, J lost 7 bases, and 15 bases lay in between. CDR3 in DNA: TGTGCCAGCAGTGACTCGATACGGGGGTTGTGTGAAAAACTGTTTTTT. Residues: CASSDSIRGLCEKLFF.

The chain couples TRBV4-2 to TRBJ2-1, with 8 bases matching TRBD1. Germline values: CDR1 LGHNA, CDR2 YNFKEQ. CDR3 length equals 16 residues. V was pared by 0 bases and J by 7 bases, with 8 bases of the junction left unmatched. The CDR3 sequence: CASSQDRTGRWNEQFF. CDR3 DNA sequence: TGTGCCAGCAGCCAAGATAGGACAGGGAGGTGGAATGAGCAGTTCTTC.

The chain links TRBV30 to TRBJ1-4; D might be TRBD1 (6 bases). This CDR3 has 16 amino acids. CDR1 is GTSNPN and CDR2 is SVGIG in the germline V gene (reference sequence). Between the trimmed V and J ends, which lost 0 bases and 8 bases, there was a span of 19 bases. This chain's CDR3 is CAWSVARTDLGEKLFF. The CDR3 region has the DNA TGTGCCTGGAGTGTAGCCCGGACAGACCTGGGGGAAAAACTGTTTTTT.

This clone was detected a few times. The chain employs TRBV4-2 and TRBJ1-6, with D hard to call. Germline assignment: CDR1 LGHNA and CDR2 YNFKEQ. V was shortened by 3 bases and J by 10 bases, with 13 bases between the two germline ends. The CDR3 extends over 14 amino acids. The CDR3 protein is CASSHKGADSPLHF. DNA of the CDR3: TGTGCCAGCAGCCATAAAGGCGCAGACTCACCCCTCCACTTT.

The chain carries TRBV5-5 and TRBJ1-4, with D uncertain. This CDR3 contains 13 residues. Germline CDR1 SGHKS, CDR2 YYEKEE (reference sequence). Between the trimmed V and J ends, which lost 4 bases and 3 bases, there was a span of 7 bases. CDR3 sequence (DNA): TGTGCCAGCAGCGACTGGGCTAATGAAAAACTGTTTTTT. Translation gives CASSDWANEKLFF. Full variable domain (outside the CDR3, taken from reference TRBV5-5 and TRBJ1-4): DAGVTQSPTHLIKTRGQQVTLRCSPISGHKSVSWYQQVLGQGPQFIFQYYEKEERGRGNFPDRFSARQFPNYSSELNVNALLLGDSALYLCASSDWANEKLFFGSGTQLSVL.

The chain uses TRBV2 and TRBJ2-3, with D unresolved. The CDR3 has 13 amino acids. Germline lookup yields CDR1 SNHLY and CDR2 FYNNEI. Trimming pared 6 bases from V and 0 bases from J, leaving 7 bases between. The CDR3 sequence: CASRALSTDTQYF. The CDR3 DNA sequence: TGTGCCAGCAGAGCCCTTAGCACAGATACGCAGTATTTT. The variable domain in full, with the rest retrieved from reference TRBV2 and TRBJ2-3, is EPEVTQTPSHQVTQMGQEVILRCVPISNHLYFYWYRQILGQKVEFLVSFYNNEISEKSEIFDDQFSVERPDGSNFTLKIRSTKLEDSAMYFCASRALSTDTQYFGPGTRLTVL.

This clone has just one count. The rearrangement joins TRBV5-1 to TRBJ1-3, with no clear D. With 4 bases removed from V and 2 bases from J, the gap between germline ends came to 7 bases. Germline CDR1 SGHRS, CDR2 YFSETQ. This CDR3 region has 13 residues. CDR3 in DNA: TGCGCCAGCAGCAATCTAACTGGAAACACCATATATTTT. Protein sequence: CASSNLTGNTIYF.

CDR3 bases: TGTGCCAGCAGCCTGGACAGGGGCCAAGAGCACTACACCTTC. Its translation: CASSLDRGQEHYTF. The genes are TRBV5-4 and TRBJ1-2; 9 bases align to TRBD1. The CDR3 is 14 residues long. Germline CDR1 is SGHNT and CDR2 is YYREEE (reference sequence). V lost 4 bases and J lost 10; bases outside the gene matches: 11.

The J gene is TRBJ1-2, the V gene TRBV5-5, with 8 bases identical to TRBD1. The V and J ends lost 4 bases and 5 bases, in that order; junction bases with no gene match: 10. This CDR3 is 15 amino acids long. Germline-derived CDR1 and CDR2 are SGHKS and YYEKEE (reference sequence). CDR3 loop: CASSAGTGGAYGYTF. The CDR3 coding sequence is TGTGCCAGCAGCGCCGGGACAGGTGGGGCGTATGGCTACACCTTC. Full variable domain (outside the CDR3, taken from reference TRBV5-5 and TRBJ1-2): DAGVTQSPTHLIKTRGQQVTLRCSPISGHKSVSWYQQVLGQGPQFIFQYYEKEERGRGNFPDRFSARQFPNYSSELNVNALLLGDSALYLCASSAGTGGAYGYTFGSGTRLTVV.

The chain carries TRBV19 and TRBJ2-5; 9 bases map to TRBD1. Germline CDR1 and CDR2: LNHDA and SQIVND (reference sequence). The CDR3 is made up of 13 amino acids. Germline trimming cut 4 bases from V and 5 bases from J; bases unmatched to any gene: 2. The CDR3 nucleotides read TGTGCCAGTAGTAGGGGGACAGGGGAGACCCAGTACTTC. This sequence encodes CASSRGTGETQYF.

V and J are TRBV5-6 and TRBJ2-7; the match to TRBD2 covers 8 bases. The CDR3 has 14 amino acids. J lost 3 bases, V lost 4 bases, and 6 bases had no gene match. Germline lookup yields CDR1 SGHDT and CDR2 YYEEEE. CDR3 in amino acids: CASSHLAGLYEQYF. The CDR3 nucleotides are TGTGCCAGCAGCCATTTAGCGGGGCTCTACGAGCAGTACTTC. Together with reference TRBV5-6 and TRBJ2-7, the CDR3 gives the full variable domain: DAGVTQSPTHLIKTRGQQVTLRCSPKSGHDTVSWYQQALGQGPQFIFQYYEEEERQRGNFPDRFSGHQFPNYSSELNVNALLLGDSALYLCASSHLAGLYEQYFGPGTRLTVT.

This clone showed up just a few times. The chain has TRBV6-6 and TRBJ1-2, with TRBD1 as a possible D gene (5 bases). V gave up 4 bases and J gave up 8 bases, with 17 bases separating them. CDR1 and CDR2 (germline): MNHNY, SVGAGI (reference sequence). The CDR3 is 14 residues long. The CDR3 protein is CASSSRDSNGGYTF. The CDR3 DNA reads TGTGCCAGCAGTTCCCGGGACTCAAATGGGGGCTACACCTTC.

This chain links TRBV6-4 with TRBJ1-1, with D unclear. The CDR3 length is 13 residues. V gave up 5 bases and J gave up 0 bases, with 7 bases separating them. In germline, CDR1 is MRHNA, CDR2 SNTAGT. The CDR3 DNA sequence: TGTGCCAGCAGTACCGCTATGAACACTGAAGCTTTCTTT. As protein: CASSTAMNTEAFF.

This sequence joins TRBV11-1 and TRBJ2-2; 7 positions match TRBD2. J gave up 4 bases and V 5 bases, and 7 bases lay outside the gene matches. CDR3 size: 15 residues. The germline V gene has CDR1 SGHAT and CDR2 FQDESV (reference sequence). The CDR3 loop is CASSPWRGTTGELFF. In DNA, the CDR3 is TGTGCCAGCAGCCCCTGGCGGGGGACCACCGGGGAGCTGTTTTTT.

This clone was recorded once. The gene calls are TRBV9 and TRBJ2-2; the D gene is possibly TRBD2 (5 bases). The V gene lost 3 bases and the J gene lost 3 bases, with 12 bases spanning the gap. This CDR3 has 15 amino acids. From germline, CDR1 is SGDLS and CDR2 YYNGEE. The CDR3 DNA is TGTGCCAGCAGCGGCGACTGGGGAGACACCGGGGAGCTGTTTTTT. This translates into CASSGDWGDTGELFF.

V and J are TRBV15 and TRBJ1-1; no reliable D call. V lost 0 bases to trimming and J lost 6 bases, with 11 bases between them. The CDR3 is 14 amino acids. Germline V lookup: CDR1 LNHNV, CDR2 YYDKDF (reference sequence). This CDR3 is CATSRDGVSAEAFF. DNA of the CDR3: TGTGCCACCAGCAGAGATGGGGTGTCAGCTGAAGCTTTCTTT.

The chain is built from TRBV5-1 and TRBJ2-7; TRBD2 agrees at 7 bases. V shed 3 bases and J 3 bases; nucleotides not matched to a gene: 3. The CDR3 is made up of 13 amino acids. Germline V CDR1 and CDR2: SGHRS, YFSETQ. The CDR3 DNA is TGCGCCAGCAGCTCCAGGGAGGGCTACGAGCAGTACTTC. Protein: CASSSREGYEQYF.

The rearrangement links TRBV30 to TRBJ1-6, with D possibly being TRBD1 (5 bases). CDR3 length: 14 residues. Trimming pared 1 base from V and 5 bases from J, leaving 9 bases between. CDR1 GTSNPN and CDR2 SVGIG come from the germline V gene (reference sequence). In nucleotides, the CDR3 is TGTGCCTGGAGTGGGGGGACGGATAATTCACCCCTCCACTTT. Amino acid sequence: CAWSGGTDNSPLHF.

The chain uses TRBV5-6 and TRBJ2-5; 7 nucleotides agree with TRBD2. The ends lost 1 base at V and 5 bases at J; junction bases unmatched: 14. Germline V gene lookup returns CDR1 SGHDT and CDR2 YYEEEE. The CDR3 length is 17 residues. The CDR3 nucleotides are TGTGCCAGCAGCTTGAAGCTAATATCGGGGGGACGGGAGACCCAGTACTTC. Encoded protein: CASSLKLISGGRETQYF.

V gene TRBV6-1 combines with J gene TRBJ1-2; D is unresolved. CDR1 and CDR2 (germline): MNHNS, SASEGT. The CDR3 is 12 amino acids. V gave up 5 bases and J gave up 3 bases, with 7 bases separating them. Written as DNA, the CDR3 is TGTGCCAGCAGTCCCTCGGACTATGGCTACACCTTC. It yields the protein CASSPSDYGYTF.

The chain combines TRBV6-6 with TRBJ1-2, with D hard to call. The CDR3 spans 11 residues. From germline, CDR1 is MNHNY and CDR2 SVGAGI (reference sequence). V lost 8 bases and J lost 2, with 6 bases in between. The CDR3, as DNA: TGTGCCAGCTTCCGGAACTATGGCTACACCTTC. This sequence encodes CASFRNYGYTF.

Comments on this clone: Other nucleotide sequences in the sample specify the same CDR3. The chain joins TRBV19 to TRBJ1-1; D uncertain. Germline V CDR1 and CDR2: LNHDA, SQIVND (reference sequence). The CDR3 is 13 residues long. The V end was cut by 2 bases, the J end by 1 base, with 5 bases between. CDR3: CASSIRENTEAFF. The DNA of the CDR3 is TGTGCCAGTAGTATAAGGGAGAACACTGAAGCTTTCTTT.

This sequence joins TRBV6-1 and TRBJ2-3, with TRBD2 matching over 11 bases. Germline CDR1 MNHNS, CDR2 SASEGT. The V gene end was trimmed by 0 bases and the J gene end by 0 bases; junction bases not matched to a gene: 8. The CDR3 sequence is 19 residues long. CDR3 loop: CASSEARLAGGPSTDTQYF. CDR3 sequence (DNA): TGTGCCAGCAGTGAAGCTCGGCTAGCGGGAGGCCCTAGCACAGATACGCAGTATTTT.